A selection of T cell receptor beta chains follows, all from one sample in a study of cytomegalovirus exposure and HLA in healthy donors. Assay used: immunoSEQ multiplex PCR; TCRdb lists only in-frame clones, some missing. The sample has around 150,000 clones, 63% seen once. Sequenced material: PBMCs. These TCRs come from a woman in her sixties in good health and CMV-seropositive. Each CDR3 is given with its conserved first and last residue. Each record gives: CDR3 protein, CDR3 DNA, clone size, D gene, J gene, V gene. D genes are given only for firm matches. Clone size is given for some rows only: seen once, a few or many times, or a class if the clone is expanded.

CASTLTGGSYNEQFF	TGTGCCAGCACCCTGACAGGGGGCAGCTACAATGAGCAGTTCTTC	.	TRBD1	TRBJ2-1	TRBV6-5
CASSQDRSGGGYTF	TGCGCCAGCAGCCAAGACAGGTCGGGGGGTGGCTACACCTTC	.	.	TRBJ1-2	TRBV4-1
CASSSSAYEQYF	TGTGCCAGCAGTTCCTCCGCCTACGAGCAGTACTTC	.	.	TRBJ2-7	TRBV6-5
CASSQDRSTQREGRETQYF	TGTGCCAGCAGCCAAGACCGTAGTACGCAACGGGAGGGCCGTGAGACCCAGTACTTC	.	TRBD2	TRBJ2-5	TRBV14
CASGTILGITDTQYF	TGTGCCAGCGGCACTATACTAGGAATCACAGATACGCAGTATTTT	.	.	TRBJ2-3	TRBV28
CASSLTGRSEKLFF	TGTGCCAGCAGTTTGACAGGGAGGAGTGAAAAACTGTTTTTT	.	TRBD1	TRBJ1-4	TRBV28
CASSNRQGNYGYTF	TGTGCCAGCAGCAATCGACAGGGGAACTATGGCTACACCTTC	.	TRBD1	TRBJ1-2	TRBV14
CASSIGTGSRNQPQHF	TGTGCCAGTAGTATCGGGACAGGGAGCCGCAATCAGCCCCAGCATTTT	.	TRBD1	TRBJ1-5	TRBV19
CASSSLGASGSPGANVLTF	TGTGCCAGTAGTTCCTTGGGGGCTAGCGGGAGTCCTGGGGCCAACGTCCTGACTTTC	few	TRBD2	TRBJ2-6	TRBV19
CASRRTSPGAYEQYF	TGTGCCAGTAGGAGGACTAGTCCCGGGGCCTACGAGCAGTACTTC	.	TRBD2	TRBJ2-7	TRBV19
CASSPPALAKNIQYF	TGTGCCAGCTCACCACCCGCGCTAGCCAAAAACATTCAGTACTTC	.	.	TRBJ2-4	TRBV18
CASSAALGAGTGPGEQYF	TGTGCCAGCAGCGCCGCTCTAGGGGCCGGGACAGGGCCGGGCGAGCAGTACTTC	.	TRBD1	TRBJ2-7	TRBV9
CASSSLSGIYNEQFF	TGTGCCAGCAGCTCACTTAGCGGGATCTACAATGAGCAGTTCTTC	.	TRBD2	TRBJ2-1	TRBV11-2